The rows below give T cell receptor beta chains drawn from one sample of a study of CD8+CD57+ T cells in acquired aplastic anemia. One entry per CDR3 protein, called by TCRdb with MiXCR from the reads. Of approximately 200,000 distinct CDR3 sequences in the sample, over 60% were seen once. The sample comprised sorted CD4+, CD8+, or CD8+CD57+ T cells (not recorded which) from PBMCs. The source of these receptors is a human donor in good health. Both conserved end residues are part of each CDR3. D genes are given only for firm matches. Rows may omit the clone size; those that give it use once, few, many or a size class.

V gene	clone size	J gene	D gene	CDR3 DNA	CDR3 protein
TRBV29-1	-	TRBJ2-3	-	TGCAGCGTTGAAGATCCTTGGGGGACGCTACAGTATTTT	CSVEDPWGTLQYF
TRBV7-3	-	TRBJ1-6	TRBD1	TGTGCCAGCGCCACGGACAGGGTCGGGTATAATTCACCCCTCCACTTT	CASATDRVGYNSPLHF
TRBV29-1	once	TRBJ2-7	-	TGCAGCACCGGGACAACTCCCTACGAGCAGTACTTC	CSTGTTPYEQYF
TRBV14	-	TRBJ2-7	TRBD1	TGTGCCAGCAGCACCCAGGGACAGCTCTCCTACGAGCAGTACTTC	CASSTQGQLSYEQYF
TRBV7-9	-	TRBJ1-4	-	TGTGCCAGCAGGCCAGGGATGGGTGAAAAACTGTTTTTT	CASRPGMGEKLFF
TRBV12-3/TRBV12-4	-	TRBJ2-5	TRBD1	TGTGCCAGCAGTGCCCGGACAGGGGAAGAGACCCAGTACTTC	CASSARTGEETQYF
TRBV9	-	TRBJ1-1	-	TGTGCCAGCAGCGTCCAGACAGACATGAACACTGAAGCTTTCTTT	CASSVQTDMNTEAFF
TRBV9	-	TRBJ1-2	TRBD1	TGTGCCAGCAGCGTATGGGGACAGGGGGCTACGGGCTACACCTTC	CASSVWGQGATGYTF
TRBV29-1	once	TRBJ2-4	TRBD2	TGCAGTGCTAGAGAGAGCGGGAGGAACATTCAGTACTTC	CSARESGRNIQYF
TRBV15	-	TRBJ1-1	-	TGTGCCACCAGCGGGCGACATATCAGGCGGGATAACTCTGAAGCTTTCTTT	CATSGRHIRRDNSEAFF
TRBV10-3	-	TRBJ2-7	TRBD2	TGTGCCATCAGTGGGATCACTAGCGCCAAACCTTCCGAGCAGTACTTC	CAISGITSAKPSEQYF
TRBV5-1	once	TRBJ1-1	-	TGCGCCAGCAGCTTGGGTTCTGCGAACACTGAAGCTTTCTTT	CASSLGSANTEAFF
TRBV7-6	few	TRBJ1-1	-	TGTGCCAGCAGCCGGACACAGAACACTGAAGCTTTCTTT	CASSRTQNTEAFF
TRBV7-2	-	TRBJ2-3	TRBD2	TGTGCCAGCAGCGGGACGGGACTACTAACAGATACGCAGTATTTT	CASSGTGLLTDTQYF
TRBV7-9	-	TRBJ1-6	-	TGCGCCAGCAGCCAAGCCGCAGGGGATAATTCACCCCTCCACTTT	CASSQAAGDNSPLHF